Presented here are 27 T cell receptor beta chains from one specimen sequenced in a study of blood T cells in healthy people across ages. A sample-barcoded 5' primer and a J-beta primer mix were used in a second PCR of about 6 to 12 cycles. TCRdb reprocessed the 5' RACE reads with MiXCR, giving one entry per CDR3 protein. The sample includes hundreds of thousands of distinct CDR3 sequences, under 80% of them seen just once. Sequencing input: blood. The receptors here all came from a man aged 25-45 years in good health.

This clonotype has just a few counts. The chain has TRBV12-3 or TRBV12-4 and TRBJ1-1, with D hard to call. The CDR3 runs 11 residues. V lost 6 bases, J lost 0 bases, and 2 bases lay in between. The DNA for the CDR3 is TGTGCCAGCAGGATGAACACTGAAGCTTTCTTT. It translates to CASRMNTEAFF.

The CDR3 here is CASSKDGTARYGYTF. For the CDR3, the DNA is TGTGCCAGCAGCAAAGATGGGACAGCCCGCTATGGCTACACCTTC. The chain employs TRBV7-2 and TRBJ1-2; 7 nucleotides agree with TRBD1. Trimming cost V 5 bases and J 4 bases; bases outside gene matches: 10. The CDR3 is 15 amino acids. Germline V gene sequence: CDR1 SGHTA, CDR2 FQGNSA.

The chain joins TRBV7-9 to TRBJ1-5, with 7 bases that match TRBD1. Trimming took 1 base from V and 4 from J; bases not matched to a gene: 4. Looked up from germline, CDR1 is SEHNR and CDR2 is FQNEAQ (reference sequence). This CDR3 region has 15 residues. The DNA for the CDR3 is TGTGCCAGCAGCTTAGGGGACAGTTTAAATCAGCCCCAGCATTTT. Translated: CASSLGDSLNQPQHF.

On this clonotype itself: A clone one base away is much larger, so this may be a read error. The chain employs TRBV5-1 and TRBJ2-1; tentative D call: TRBD1 (5 bases). V lost 4 bases and J lost 4, with 12 bases in between. Looked up from germline, CDR1 is SGHRS and CDR2 is YFSETQ. This CDR3 contains 14 residues. The DNA of the CDR3 is TGCGCCAGCAGCGTGGCACAGGAGTACAATGAGCAGTTCTTC. It is translated as CASSVAQEYNEQFF.

This chain links TRBV13 with TRBJ2-4, with D possibly matching TRBD2 (5 bases). The J call may be in error: the DNA end matches TRBJ2-7 better. The germline CDR1 and CDR2 sequences are PRHDT and FYEKMQ (reference sequence). CDR3 length: 16 amino acids. CDR3 DNA: TGTGCCAGCAGCTTAGGAAACGGGGATCCTACCTACGAGCAGTACTTC. This translates into CASSLGNGDPTYEQYF.

The genes are TRBV4-2 and TRBJ1-1; no definite D call. This CDR3 has 16 amino acids. CDR1 is LGHNA and CDR2 is YNFKEQ in the germline V gene. With 0 bases removed from V and 0 bases from J, the gap between germline ends came to 11 bases. CDR3 sequence: CASSQDMGPMNTEAFF. CDR3 sequence (DNA): TGTGCCAGCAGCCAAGATATGGGCCCAATGAACACTGAAGCTTTCTTT.

The V call is TRBV7-2, the J call TRBJ2-7, with TRBD2 identical over 8 bases. Germline V gene data show CDR1 as SGHTA and CDR2 as FQGNSA. The CDR3 is made up of 15 amino acids. The J segment lost 3 bases and the V segment lost 5 bases, leaving 9 bases of the junction unmatched. CDR3 bases: TGTGCCAGCAGCGGAGTACGGGGGGGTAGCTACGAGCAGTACTTC. Translating gives CASSGVRGGSYEQYF. Variable domain in full (rest from reference TRBV7-2 and TRBJ2-7): GAGVSQSPSNKVTEKGKDVELRCDPISGHTALYWYRQSLGQGLEFLIYFQGNSAPDKSGLPSDRFSAERTGGSVSTLTIQRTQQEDSAVYLCASSGVRGGSYEQYFGPGTRLTVT.

The V gene is TRBV21-1, the J gene TRBJ2-1; the DNA was not compared with TRBD1, the D call given in the table. TRBV21-1 is tagged as a pseudogene. The CDR3 extends over 14 amino acids. The CDR3, as DNA: TGTGCCAGCAGCAAAATCGGACGCCCAAATGAGCAGTTCTTC. This codes for CASSKIGRPNEQFF.

The J gene is TRBJ1-2, the V gene TRBV29-1, with D maybe TRBD1 (6 bases). This CDR3 contains 13 residues. V lost 8 bases and J lost 3, with 16 bases in between. Germline CDR1 SQVTM, CDR2 ANQGSEA. The CDR3 is CSIGGGLDYGYTF. The CDR3 nucleotides are TGCAGCATCGGCGGGGGGCTCGACTATGGCTACACCTTC.

The chain combines TRBV10-3 with TRBJ1-2; TRBD1 matches at 8 bases. Germline lookup yields CDR1 ENHRY and CDR2 SYGVKD. This CDR3 spans 13 amino acids. Germline trimming cut 10 bases from V and 8 bases from J; bases unmatched to any gene: 12. CDR3 sequence (DNA): TGTGCCACTTCCGGACAGGGAGAGGCAGGCTACACCTTC. Translation gives CATSGQGEAGYTF.

The chain uses TRBV6-5 and TRBJ2-1, with a possible D match to TRBD1 (6 bases). The germline CDR1 and CDR2 sequences are MNHEY and SVGAGI. The CDR3 length is 16 residues. Trimming took 8 bases from V and 0 from J, leaving 17 bases between them. The CDR3 nucleotides are TGTGCCAGCTTCGACCGGCAGACAGGCTCCTACAATGAGCAGTTCTTC. Encoded protein: CASFDRQTGSYNEQFF.

The chain combines TRBV7-2 with TRBJ1-1; 11 bases match TRBD1. The germline CDR1 and CDR2 sequences are SGHTA and FQGNSA. Trimming at V came to 1 base and at J to 4 bases, leaving 8 bases not matched to a gene. This CDR3 region has 17 residues. DNA for the CDR3: TGTGCCAGCAGCTTAGTCAGTCCCGGGACAGGGGGCACTGAAGCTTTCTTT. Protein product: CASSLVSPGTGGTEAFF.

The CDR3 DNA reads as TGTGCCAGCAGCTCAAGCAGCAGAACCAACTATGGCTACACCTTC. Amino acids: CASSSSSRTNYGYTF. The V call is TRBV7-9, the J call TRBJ1-2; D unclear. The CDR3 is 15 amino acids. Deletions cut 4 bases from V and 2 bases from J, with 14 bases between. The V gene's germline CDR1 is SEHNR and CDR2 FQNEAQ (reference sequence).

J is TRBJ2-1 and V is TRBV20-1, with 8 bases that match TRBD2. V dropped 0 bases and J dropped 4; count of bases not matched to a gene: 5. The V gene's germline CDR1 is DFQATT and CDR2 SNEGSKA (reference sequence). The CDR3 sequence is 15 residues long. The CDR3 DNA is TGCAGTGCTAGAGATAGCGGGGCAGGGTACAATGAGCAGTTCTTC. Protein sequence: CSARDSGAGYNEQFF.

The chain recombines TRBV2 with TRBJ1-5; TRBD1 matches 10 bases. Germline V gene sequence: CDR1 SNHLY, CDR2 FYNNEI. This CDR3 spans 13 amino acids. V shed 7 bases, J shed 5 bases, and the junction held 2 bases outside the gene matches. The CDR3 coding sequence is TGTGCCAGCAAGGGGACAGGGGATCAGCCCCAGCATTTT. Its translation is CASKGTGDQPQHF.

The chain couples TRBV7-2 to TRBJ2-3; D is unresolved. The CDR3 covers 15 residues. V was shortened by 3 bases and J by 6 bases, with 16 bases between the two germline ends. Germline V lookup: CDR1 SGHTA, CDR2 FQGNSA. In nucleotides, the CDR3 is TGTGCCAGCAGCTTGCGGAGCCGGTCAGGTGATACGCAGTATTTT. Protein sequence: CASSLRSRSGDTQYF.

The chain joins TRBV11-2 to TRBJ2-7, with D possibly called TRBD1 or TRBD2 (5 bases each). CDR1 SGHAT and CDR2 FQNNGV come from the germline V gene. V shed 2 bases and J shed 1 base, with 9 bases lying between them. The CDR3 extends over 14 amino acids. The chain's CDR3 is CASSLLGESYEQYF. CDR3 nucleotides: TGTGCCAGCAGCTTATTGGGGGAGTCCTACGAGCAGTACTTC.

This chain links TRBV9 with TRBJ2-4; 9 bases align to TRBD1. The end of the DNA fits TRBJ2-7 better, so the J call may be wrong. This CDR3 region has 15 residues. The germline CDR1 and CDR2 sequences are SGDLS and YYNGEE. The CDR3 bases are TGTGCCAGCAGCGTAGGACAGGGGGAAACCTACGAGCAGTACTTC. Translated, it gives CASSVGQGETYEQYF.

The chain is built from TRBV28 and TRBJ2-5; D is undetermined. Germline V lookup: CDR1 MDHEN, CDR2 SYDVKM. V was trimmed by 5 bases and J by 0 bases, leaving 13 bases between them. The CDR3 consists of 15 residues. The CDR3 protein is CASSPPWRYQETQYF. The CDR3 nucleotides read TGTGCCAGCAGTCCCCCCTGGCGCTACCAAGAGACCCAGTACTTC.

Note on this clonotype: A read error may account for a junction end that differs from germline. The chain combines TRBV7-8 with TRBJ2-3, with D maybe TRBD2 (5 bases). The germline V gene encodes CDR1 SGHVS and CDR2 FQNEAQ. The CDR3 covers 15 residues. DNA for the CDR3: TGTGCCAGCAGCACCATAGTGGCTAGCACAGAGACGCAGTATTTT. It encodes CASSTIVASTETQYF.

J is TRBJ2-1 and V is TRBV20-1; D is ambiguous. The CDR3 loop spans 13 amino acids. Trimming removed 6 bases at V and 9 bases at J, with 18 bases between. From germline, CDR1 is DFQATT and CDR2 SNEGSKA (reference sequence). The chain's CDR3 is CSATEQGSPEQFF. Written as DNA, the CDR3 is TGCAGTGCCACCGAACAAGGATCCCCTGAGCAGTTCTTC.

The chain is built from TRBV29-1 and TRBJ1-2; no clear D gene. Trimming pared 1 base from V and 4 bases from J, leaving 7 bases between. CDR1 and CDR2 from the germline V gene are SQVTM and ANQGSEA. The CDR3 covers 12 residues. In DNA, the CDR3 is TGCAGCGTTGAAGTCGGGCGCTATGGCTACACCTTC. It encodes CSVEVGRYGYTF.

CDR3 DNA sequence: TGCAGCGTTGAAGGAATTAAGGGAGACAGGGAGAAGAATGAGCAGTTCTTC. It encodes CSVEGIKGDREKNEQFF. This rearrangement joins TRBV29-1 to TRBJ2-1; 7 bases match TRBD1. V was clipped by 1 base and J by 7 bases; unmatched bases: 16. This CDR3 has 17 residues. Germline-derived CDR1 and CDR2 are SQVTM and ANQGSEA.

The chain is built from TRBV4-2 and TRBJ2-5; 10 positions match TRBD2. V was pared by 2 bases and J by 5 bases, with 14 bases of the junction left unmatched. Germline V gives CDR1 LGHNA, CDR2 YNFKEQ. This CDR3 is 18 amino acids long. The CDR3 sequence: CASSQLQMPSGGAETQYF. The CDR3 DNA follows: TGTGCCAGCAGCCAACTCCAAATGCCCAGCGGGGGGGCCGAGACCCAGTACTTC.

The rearrangement joins TRBV5-1 to TRBJ2-1; no firm D call. The CDR3 contains 15 residues. Per the germline V gene, CDR1 is SGHRS and CDR2 is YFSETQ. V dropped 2 bases and J dropped 4 bases, with 13 bases sitting between them. The CDR3 sequence is CASSFTSSTYNEQFF. The CDR3 nucleotides read TGCGCCAGCAGCTTCACGTCCTCGACGTACAATGAGCAGTTCTTC.

The chain recombines TRBV4-2 with TRBJ2-7, with no clear D. CDR3 size: 15 residues. Trimming left V 0 bases short and J 3 bases short, with 12 bases between. Germline-derived CDR1 and CDR2 are LGHNA and YNFKEQ. CDR3 region: CASSQESRPDYEQYF. CDR3 coding DNA: TGTGCCAGCAGCCAAGAATCTCGGCCAGACTACGAGCAGTACTTC.

The chain couples TRBV3-1 to TRBJ2-4; D call uncertain. The end of the DNA fits TRBJ2-7 better, so the J call may be wrong. Germline V CDR1 and CDR2: LGHDT, YNNKEL (reference sequence). The CDR3 has 14 residues. CDR3 region: CASSQTSAGHEQYF. DNA of the CDR3: TGTGCCAGCAGCCAGACGAGCGCCGGCCACGAGCAGTACTTC.